These T cell receptor beta chains were read from a single sample in a study of tumor-infiltrating lymphocytes in primary liver carcinoma. Using its own MiXCR run on the multiplex PCR reads, TCRdb lists one record per CDR3 protein. The sample lists 35,000 to 40,000 distinct CDR3 sequences, around 80% seen once, with around two fifths in the top ten. The specimen sequenced was tumor-adjacent normal liver tissue. The receptors come from a man aged 40-50 years with primary liver carcinoma and hepatitis B virus infection. The CDR3 runs from the conserved cysteine through the conserved F or W. The D gene is left open where the match is weak. Clone size is given for some rows only: seen once, a few or many times, or a class if the clone is expanded.

cdr3_length,j_call,clone_size,v_call,d_call,cdr3_aa,cdr3_nt
15,TRBJ2-3,-,TRBV6-5,TRBD2,CASSPLTGGSDTQYF,TGTGCCAGCAGTCCCTTGACGGGAGGGTCGGATACACAGTATTTT
16,TRBJ2-2,-,TRBV14,TRBD1,CARSQGTGDPTGELFF,TGTGCCAGAAGCCAGGGGACAGGGGACCCCACCGGGGAGCTATTTTTT
12,TRBJ2-1,-,TRBV29-1,-,CSVEDSAGEQSF,TGCAGCGTTGAGGACAGTGCGGGAGAGCAGTCCTTC
15,TRBJ2-3,-,TRBV6-5,-,CANNPGLGGTNTQYF,TGTGCAAACAACCCAGGACTAGGGGGAACAAATACGCAGTATTTT
16,TRBJ2-1,-,TRBV4-3,TRBD2,CASSQGLAGKLGEQFF,TGCGCCAGCAGCCAGGGGCTAGCGGGAAAATTAGGTGAGCAGTTCTTC
15,TRBJ2-3,-,TRBV19,TRBD2,CASSGAGGLTDTQYF,TGTGCCAGTAGTGGAGCGGGAGGGCTAACAGATACGCAGTATTTT
14,TRBJ1-2,-,TRBV5-4,-,CASSSGSNSGGYTF,TGTGCCAGCAGCTCGGGGTCTAATTCGGGTGGCTACACCTTC
12,TRBJ2-1,many,TRBV5-1,-,CASSFLDSEQFF,TGCGCCAGCAGCTTCTTGGACAGTGAGCAGTTCTTC
15,TRBJ2-3,once,TRBV11-2,TRBD2,CPSSLVLRGGDTQYF,TGTCCCAGCAGCTTAGTATTACGGGGGGGAGATACGCAGTATTTT
15,TRBJ1-5,-,TRBV11-2,-,CASSPDGGREQHQHF,TGTGCCAGCAGCCCTGACGGGGGGCGCGAACAGCACCAGCATTTT
16,TRBJ2-7,-,TRBV7-9,-,CASSWVEGKPQGEQYF,TGTGCCAGCAGCTGGGTGGAGGGGAAACCCCAAGGCGAACAGTACTTC
11,TRBJ2-1,-,TRBV4-2,-,CANSQVDEQFF,TGTGCCAACAGCCAAGTTGATGAGCAGTTCTTC
13,TRBJ2-7,-,TRBV29-1,-,CNVETDGDYEQYF,TGCAACGTGGAAACTGACGGGGACTACGAGCAGTACTTC
15,TRBJ2-3,-,TRBV10-2,TRBD2,CASSESKAGVDRQYF,TGCGCCAGCAGTGAGTCAAAGGCGGGAGTGGATAGGCAGTATTTT
16,TRBJ2-1,-,TRBV6-1,TRBD2,CVSSGRLAGSYDEQFF,TGTGTCAGCAGTGGGCGTTTAGCGGGCTCCTACGATGAGCAGTTCTTC
13,TRBJ2-3,few,TRBV14,-,CASSQDGEDTRYF,TGTGCCAGCAGCCAGGATGGCGAAGATACGCGGTATTTT
13,TRBJ2-7,-,TRBV10-3,-,CAISVPGKYEQYF,TGTGCCATCAGTGTGCCGGGGAAGTACGAGCAGTATTTC